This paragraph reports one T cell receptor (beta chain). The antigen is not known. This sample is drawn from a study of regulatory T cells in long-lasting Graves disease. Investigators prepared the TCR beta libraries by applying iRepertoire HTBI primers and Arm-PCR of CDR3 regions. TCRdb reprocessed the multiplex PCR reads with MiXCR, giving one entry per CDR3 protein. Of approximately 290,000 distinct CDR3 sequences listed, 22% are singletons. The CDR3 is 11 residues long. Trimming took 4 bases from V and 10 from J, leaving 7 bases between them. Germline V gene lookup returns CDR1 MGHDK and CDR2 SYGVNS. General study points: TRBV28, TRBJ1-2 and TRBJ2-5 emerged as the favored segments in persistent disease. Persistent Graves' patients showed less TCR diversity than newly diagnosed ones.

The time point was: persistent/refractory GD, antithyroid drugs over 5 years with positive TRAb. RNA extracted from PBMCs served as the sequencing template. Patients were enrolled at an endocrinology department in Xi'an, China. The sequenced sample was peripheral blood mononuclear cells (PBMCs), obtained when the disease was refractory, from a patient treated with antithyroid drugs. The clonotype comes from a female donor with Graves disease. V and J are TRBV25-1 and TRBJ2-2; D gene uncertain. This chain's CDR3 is CASSGRMELFF. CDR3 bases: TGTGCCAGCAGTGGCCGTATGGAGCTGTTTTTT.